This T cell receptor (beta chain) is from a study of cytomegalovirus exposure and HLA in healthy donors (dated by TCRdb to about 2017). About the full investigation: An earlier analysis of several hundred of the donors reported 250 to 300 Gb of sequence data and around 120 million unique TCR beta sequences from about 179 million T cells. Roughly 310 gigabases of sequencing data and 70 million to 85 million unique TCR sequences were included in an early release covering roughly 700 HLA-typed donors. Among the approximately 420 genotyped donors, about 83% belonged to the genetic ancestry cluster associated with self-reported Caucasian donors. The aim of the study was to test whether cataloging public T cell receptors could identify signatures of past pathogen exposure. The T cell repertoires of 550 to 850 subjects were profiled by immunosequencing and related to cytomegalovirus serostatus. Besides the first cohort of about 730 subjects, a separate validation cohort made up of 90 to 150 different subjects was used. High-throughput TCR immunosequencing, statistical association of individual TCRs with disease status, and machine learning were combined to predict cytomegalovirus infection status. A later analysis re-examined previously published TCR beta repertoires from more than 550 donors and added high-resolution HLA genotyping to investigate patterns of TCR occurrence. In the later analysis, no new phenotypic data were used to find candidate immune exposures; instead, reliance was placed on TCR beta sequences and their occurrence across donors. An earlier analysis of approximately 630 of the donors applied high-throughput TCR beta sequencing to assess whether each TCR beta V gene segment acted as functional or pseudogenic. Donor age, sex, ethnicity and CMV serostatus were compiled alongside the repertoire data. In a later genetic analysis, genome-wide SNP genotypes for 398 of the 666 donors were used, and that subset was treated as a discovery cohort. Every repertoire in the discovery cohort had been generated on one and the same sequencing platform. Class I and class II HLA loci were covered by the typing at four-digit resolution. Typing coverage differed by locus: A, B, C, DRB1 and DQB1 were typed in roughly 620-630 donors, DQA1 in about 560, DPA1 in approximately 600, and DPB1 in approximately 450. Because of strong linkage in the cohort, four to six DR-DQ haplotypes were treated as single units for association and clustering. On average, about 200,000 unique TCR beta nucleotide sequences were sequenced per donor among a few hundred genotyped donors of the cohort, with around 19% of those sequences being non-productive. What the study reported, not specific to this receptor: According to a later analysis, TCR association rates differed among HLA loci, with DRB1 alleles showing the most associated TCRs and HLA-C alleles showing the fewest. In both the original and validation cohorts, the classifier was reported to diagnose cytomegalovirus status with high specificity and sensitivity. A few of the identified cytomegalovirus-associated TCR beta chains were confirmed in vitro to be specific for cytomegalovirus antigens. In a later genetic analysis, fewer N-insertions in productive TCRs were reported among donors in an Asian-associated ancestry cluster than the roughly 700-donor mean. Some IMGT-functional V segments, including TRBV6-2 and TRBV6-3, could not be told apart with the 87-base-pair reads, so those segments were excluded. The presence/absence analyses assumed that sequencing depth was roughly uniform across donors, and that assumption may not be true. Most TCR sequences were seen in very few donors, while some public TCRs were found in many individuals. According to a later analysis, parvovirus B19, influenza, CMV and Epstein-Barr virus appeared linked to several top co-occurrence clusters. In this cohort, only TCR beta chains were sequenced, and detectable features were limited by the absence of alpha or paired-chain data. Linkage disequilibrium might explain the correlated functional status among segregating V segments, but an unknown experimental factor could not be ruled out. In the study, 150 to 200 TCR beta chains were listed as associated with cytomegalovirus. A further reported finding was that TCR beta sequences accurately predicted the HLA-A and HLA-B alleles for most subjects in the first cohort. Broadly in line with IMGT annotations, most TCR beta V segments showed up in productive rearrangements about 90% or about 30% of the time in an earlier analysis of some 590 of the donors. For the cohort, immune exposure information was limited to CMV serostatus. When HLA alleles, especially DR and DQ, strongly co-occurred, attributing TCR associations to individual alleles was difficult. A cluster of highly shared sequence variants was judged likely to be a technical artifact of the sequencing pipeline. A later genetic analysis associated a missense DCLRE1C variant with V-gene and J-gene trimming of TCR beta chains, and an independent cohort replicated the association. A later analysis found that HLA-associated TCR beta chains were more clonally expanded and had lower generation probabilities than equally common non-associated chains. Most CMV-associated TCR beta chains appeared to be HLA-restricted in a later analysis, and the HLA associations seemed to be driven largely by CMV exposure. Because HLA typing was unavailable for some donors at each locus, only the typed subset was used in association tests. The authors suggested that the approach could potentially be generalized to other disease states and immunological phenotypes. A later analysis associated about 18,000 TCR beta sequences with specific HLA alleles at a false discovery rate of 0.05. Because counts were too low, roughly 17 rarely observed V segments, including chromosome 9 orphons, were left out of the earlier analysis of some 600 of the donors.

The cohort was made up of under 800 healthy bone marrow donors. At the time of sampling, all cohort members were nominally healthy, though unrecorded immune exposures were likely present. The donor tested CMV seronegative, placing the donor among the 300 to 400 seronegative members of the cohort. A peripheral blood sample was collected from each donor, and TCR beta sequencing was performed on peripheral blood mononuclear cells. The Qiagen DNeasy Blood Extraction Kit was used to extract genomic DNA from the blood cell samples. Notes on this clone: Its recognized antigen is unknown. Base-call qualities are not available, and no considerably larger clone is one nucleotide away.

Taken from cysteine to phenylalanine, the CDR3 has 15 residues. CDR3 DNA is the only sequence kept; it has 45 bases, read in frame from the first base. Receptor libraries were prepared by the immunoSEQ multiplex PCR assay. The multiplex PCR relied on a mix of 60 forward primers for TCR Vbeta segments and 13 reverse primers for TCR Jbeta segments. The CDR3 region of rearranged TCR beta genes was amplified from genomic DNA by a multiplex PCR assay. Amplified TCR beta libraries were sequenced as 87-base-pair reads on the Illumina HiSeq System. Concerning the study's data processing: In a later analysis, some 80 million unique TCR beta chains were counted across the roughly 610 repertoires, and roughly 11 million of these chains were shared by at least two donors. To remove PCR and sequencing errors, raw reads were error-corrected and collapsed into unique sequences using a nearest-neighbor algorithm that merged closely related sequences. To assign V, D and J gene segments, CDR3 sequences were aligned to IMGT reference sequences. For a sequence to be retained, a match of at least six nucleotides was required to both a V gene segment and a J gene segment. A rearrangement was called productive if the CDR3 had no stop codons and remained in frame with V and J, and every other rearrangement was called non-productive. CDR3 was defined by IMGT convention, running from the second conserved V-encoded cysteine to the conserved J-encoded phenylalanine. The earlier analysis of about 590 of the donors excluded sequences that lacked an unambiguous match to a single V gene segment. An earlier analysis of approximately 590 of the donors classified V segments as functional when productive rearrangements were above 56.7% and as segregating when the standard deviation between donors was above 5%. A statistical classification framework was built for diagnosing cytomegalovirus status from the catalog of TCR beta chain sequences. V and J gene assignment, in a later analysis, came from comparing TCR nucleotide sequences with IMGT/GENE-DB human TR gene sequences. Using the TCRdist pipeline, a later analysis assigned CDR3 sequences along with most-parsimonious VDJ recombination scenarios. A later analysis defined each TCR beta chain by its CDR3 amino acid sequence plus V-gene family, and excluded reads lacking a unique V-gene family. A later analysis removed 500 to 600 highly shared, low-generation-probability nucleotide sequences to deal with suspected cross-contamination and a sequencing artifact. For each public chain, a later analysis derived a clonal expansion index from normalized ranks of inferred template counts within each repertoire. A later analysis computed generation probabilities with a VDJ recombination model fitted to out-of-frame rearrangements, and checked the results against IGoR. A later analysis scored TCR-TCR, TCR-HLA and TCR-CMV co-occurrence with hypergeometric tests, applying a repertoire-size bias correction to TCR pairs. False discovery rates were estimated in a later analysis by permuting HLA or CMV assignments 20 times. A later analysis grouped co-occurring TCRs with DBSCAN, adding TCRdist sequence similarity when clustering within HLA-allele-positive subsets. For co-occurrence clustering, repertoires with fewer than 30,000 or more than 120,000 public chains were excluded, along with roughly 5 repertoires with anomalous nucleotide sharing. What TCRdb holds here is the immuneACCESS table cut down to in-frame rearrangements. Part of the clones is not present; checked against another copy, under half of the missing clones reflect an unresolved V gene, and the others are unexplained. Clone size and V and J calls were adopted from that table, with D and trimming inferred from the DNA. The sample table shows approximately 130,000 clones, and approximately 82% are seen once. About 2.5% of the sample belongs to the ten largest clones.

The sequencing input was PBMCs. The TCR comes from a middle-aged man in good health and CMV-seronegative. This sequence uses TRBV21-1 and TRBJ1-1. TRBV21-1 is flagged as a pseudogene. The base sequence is TGTGCCAGCAGCAAAAGGCTGGGGAGGGCCACTGAAGCTTTCTTT. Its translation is CASSKRLGRATEAFF.